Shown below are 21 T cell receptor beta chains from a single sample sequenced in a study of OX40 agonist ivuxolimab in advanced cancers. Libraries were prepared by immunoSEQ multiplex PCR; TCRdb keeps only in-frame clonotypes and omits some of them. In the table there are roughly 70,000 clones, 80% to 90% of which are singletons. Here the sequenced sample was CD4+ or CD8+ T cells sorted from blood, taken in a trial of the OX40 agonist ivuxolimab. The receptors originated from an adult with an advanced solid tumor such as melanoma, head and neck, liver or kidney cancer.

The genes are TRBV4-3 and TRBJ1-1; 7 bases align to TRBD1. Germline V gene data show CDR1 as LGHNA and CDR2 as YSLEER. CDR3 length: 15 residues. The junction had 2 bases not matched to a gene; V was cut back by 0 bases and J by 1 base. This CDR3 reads CASSQENRGNTEAFF. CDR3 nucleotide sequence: TGCGCCAGCAGCCAAGAAAACAGGGGGAACACTGAAGCTTTCTTT.

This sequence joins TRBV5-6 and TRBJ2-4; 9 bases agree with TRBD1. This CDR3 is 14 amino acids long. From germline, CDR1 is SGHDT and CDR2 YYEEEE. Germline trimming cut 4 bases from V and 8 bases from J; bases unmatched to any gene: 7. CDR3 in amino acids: CASSAGTGRDIQYF. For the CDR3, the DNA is TGTGCCAGCAGCGCCGGGACAGGGAGGGACATTCAGTACTTC.

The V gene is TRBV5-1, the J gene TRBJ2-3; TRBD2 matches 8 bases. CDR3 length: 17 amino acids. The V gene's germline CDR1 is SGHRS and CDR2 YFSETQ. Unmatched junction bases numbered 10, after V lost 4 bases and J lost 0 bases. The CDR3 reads CASSANPAGASTDTQYF. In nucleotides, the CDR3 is TGCGCCAGCAGCGCGAATCCAGCGGGGGCTAGCACAGATACGCAGTATTTT.

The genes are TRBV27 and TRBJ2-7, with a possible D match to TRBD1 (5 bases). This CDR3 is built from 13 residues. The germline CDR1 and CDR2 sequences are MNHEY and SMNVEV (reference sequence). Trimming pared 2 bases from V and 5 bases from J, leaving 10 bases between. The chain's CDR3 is CASSLRRGNEQYF. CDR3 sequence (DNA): TGTGCCAGCAGTTTAAGAAGGGGTAACGAGCAGTACTTC.

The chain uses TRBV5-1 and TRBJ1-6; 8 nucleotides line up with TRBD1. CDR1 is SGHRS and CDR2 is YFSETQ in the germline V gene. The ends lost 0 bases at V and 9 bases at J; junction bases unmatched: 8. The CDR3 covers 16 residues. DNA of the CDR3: TGCGCCAGCAGCTTGGCTCAGGGGGCTATTAGTTCACCCCTCCACTTT. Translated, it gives CASSLAQGAISSPLHF.

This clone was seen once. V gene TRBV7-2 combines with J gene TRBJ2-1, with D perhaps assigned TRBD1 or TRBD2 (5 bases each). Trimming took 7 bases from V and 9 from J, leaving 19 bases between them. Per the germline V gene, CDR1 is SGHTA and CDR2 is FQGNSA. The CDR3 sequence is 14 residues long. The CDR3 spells CASIGTGALGEQFF. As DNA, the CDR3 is TGTGCCAGCATCGGGACCGGTGCTTTAGGTGAGCAGTTCTTC. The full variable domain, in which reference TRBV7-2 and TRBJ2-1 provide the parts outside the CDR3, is GAGVSQSPSNKVTEKGKDVELRCDPISGHTALYWYRQSLGQGLEFLIYFQGNSAPDKSGLPSDRFSAERTGGSVSTLTIQRTQQEDSAVYLCASIGTGALGEQFFGPGTRLTVL.

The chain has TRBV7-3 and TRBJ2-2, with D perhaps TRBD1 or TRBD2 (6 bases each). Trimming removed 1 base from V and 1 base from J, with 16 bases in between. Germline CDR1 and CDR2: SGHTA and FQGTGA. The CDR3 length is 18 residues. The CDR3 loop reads CASSLRGADLMNTGELFF. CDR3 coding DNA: TGTGCCAGCAGCTTAAGGGGGGCCGACCTAATGAACACCGGGGAGCTGTTTTTT.

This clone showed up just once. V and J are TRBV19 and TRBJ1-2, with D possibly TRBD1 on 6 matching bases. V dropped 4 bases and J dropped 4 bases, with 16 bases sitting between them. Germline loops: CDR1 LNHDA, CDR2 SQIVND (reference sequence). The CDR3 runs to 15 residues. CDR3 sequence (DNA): TGTGCCAGTAGTACACGGGGGGGGCGAGCCTATGGCTACACCTTC. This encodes CASSTRGGRAYGYTF.

The CDR3 region has the DNA TGCGCCAGCAGCTTGGGGCTAGCGGGGGAAGCAGATACGCAGTATTTT. Translated: CASSLGLAGEADTQYF. The chain recombines TRBV5-1 with TRBJ2-3; 10 bases are shared with TRBD2. Germline loops: CDR1 SGHRS, CDR2 YFSETQ. The CDR3 has 16 amino acids. The trim removed 0 bases at V and 4 bases at J, leaving 5 bases unmatched.

CDR3 sequence (DNA): TGTGCCATCGGAGAGACCCAGTACTTC. Amino acids: CAIGETQYF. J is TRBJ2-5 and V is TRBV6-5; D is unclear. This CDR3 spans 9 amino acids. The germline V and J ends were trimmed by 10 bases and 4 bases, with 4 bases remaining between them. Per germline, CDR1 MNHEY and CDR2 SVGAGI.

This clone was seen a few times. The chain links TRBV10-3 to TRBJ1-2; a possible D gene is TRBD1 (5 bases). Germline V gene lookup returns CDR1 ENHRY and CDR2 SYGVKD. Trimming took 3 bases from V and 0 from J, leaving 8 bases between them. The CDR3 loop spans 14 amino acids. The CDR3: CAISDRAANYGYTF. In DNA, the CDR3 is TGTGCCATCAGTGACAGGGCTGCTAACTATGGCTACACCTTC.

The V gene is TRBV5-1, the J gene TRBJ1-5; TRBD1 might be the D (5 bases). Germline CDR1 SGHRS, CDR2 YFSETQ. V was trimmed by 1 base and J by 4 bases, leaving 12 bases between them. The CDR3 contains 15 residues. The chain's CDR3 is CASSLTPGPNQPQHF. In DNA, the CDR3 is TGCGCCAGCAGCTTGACCCCGGGACCTAATCAGCCCCAGCATTTT.

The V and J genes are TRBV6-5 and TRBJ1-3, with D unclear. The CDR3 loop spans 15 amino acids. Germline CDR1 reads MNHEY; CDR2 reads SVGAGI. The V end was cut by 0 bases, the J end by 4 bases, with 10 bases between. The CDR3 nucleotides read TGTGCCAGCAGTTACTCGAAAGGCCAGGGAAACACCATATATTTT. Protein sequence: CASSYSKGQGNTIYF.

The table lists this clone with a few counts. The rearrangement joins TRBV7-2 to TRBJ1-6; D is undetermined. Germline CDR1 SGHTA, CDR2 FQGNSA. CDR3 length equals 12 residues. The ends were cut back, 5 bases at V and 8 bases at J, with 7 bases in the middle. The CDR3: CASSDSYSPLHF. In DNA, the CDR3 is TGTGCCAGCAGCGACTCTTATTCACCCCTCCACTTT.

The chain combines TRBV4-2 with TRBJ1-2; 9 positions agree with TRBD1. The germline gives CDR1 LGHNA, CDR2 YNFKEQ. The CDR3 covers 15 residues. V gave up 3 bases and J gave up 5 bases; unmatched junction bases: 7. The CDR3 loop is CASSQQRQGDYGYTF. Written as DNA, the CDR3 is TGTGCCAGCAGCCAGCAGAGACAGGGGGATTATGGCTACACCTTC.

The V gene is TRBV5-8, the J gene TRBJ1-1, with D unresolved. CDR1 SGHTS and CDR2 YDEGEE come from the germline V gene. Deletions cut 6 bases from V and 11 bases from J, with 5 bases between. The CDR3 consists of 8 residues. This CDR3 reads CASMEAFF. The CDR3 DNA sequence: TGTGCCAGCATGGAGGCTTTCTTT.

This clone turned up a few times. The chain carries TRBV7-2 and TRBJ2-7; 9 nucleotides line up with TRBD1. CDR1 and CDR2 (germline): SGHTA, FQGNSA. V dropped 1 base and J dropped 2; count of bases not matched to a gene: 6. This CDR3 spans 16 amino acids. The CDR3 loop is CASSLGWGTGTYEQYF. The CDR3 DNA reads TGTGCCAGCAGCTTAGGGTGGGGGACAGGGACCTACGAGCAGTACTTC. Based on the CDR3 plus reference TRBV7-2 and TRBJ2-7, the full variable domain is GAGVSQSPSNKVTEKGKDVELRCDPISGHTALYWYRQSLGQGLEFLIYFQGNSAPDKSGLPSDRFSAERTGGSVSTLTIQRTQQEDSAVYLCASSLGWGTGTYEQYFGPGTRLTVT.

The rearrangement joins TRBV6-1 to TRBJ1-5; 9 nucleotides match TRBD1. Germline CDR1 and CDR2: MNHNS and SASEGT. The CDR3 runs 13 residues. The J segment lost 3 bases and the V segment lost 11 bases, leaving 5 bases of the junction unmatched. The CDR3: CALWDRDNQPQHF. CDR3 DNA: TGTGCCTTATGGGACAGGGACAATCAGCCCCAGCATTTT.

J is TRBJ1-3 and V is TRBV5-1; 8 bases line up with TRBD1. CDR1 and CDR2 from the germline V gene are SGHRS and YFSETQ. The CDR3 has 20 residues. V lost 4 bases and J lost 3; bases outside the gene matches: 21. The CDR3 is CASSIRAVGPRTGFGNTIYF. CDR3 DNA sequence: TGCGCCAGCAGCATCAGAGCCGTTGGGCCCCGGACAGGGTTTGGAAACACCATATATTTT.

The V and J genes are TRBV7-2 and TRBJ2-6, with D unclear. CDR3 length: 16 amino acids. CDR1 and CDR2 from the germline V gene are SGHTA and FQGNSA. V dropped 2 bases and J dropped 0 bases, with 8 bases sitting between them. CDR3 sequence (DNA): TGTGCCAGCAGCTTACTCGGGCTCTCTGGGGCCAACGTCCTGACTTTC. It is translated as CASSLLGLSGANVLTF.

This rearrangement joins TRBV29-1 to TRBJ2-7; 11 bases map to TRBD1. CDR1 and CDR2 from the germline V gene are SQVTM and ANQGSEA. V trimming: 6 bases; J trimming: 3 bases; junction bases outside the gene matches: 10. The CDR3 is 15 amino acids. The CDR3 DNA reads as TGCAGCGTCAAACCCCGGACAGGGGGCCTCTACGAGCAGTACTTC. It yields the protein CSVKPRTGGLYEQYF.